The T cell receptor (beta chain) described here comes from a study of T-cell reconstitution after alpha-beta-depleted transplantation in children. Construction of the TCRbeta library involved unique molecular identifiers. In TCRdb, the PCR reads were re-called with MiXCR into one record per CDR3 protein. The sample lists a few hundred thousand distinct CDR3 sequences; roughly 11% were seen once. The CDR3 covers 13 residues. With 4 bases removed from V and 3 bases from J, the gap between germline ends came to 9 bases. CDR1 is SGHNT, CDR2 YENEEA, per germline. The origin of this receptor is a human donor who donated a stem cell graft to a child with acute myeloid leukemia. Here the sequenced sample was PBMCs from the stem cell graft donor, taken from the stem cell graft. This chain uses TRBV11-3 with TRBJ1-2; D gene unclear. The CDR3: CASSSEAYYGYTF. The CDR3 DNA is TGTGCCAGCAGCTCGGAAGCCTACTATGGCTACACCTTC.